What follows are 15 T cell receptor beta chains derived from one specimen sequenced in a study of T-cell reconstitution after alpha-beta-depleted transplantation in children. Unique molecular identifiers were incorporated during preparation of the TCRbeta library. TCRdb recomputed calls from the PCR reads with MiXCR, one row per CDR3 protein. The sample holds hundreds of thousands of distinct CDR3 sequences, 10% seen once. Sequencing was performed on PBMCs from the stem cell graft donor, taken from the stem cell graft. These receptors were collected from a human donor who donated a stem cell graft to a child with acute myeloid leukemia.

This chain links TRBV29-1 with TRBJ2-7, with a weak D call TRBD1 (6 bases). Trimming removed 7 bases from V and 3 bases from J, with 10 bases in between. The germline gives CDR1 SQVTM, CDR2 ANQGSEA. This CDR3 has 11 residues. The CDR3 protein is CSALDSYEQYF. The CDR3 DNA follows: TGCAGCGCGCTGGACAGCTACGAGCAGTACTTC.

Only a few counts were recorded for this clonotype. The chain links TRBV7-8 to TRBJ2-5; 10 nucleotides match TRBD2. The length of the CDR3 is 17 residues. Germline CDR1 SGHVS, CDR2 FQNEAQ. The V gene end was trimmed by 2 bases and the J gene end by 5 bases; junction bases not matched to a gene: 11. Here the CDR3 reads CASSLHLSSGSGETQYF. In DNA, the CDR3 is TGTGCCAGCAGCTTACATCTCTCTAGCGGGAGTGGGGAGACCCAGTACTTC.

V usage is TRBV7-9 and J usage is TRBJ1-2; tentatively, D is TRBD1 (5 bases). Germline V gene sequence: CDR1 SEHNR, CDR2 FQNEAQ (reference sequence). The ends were cut back, 5 bases at V and 8 bases at J, with 18 bases in the middle. This CDR3 is built from 14 residues. In DNA form, the CDR3 reads TGTGCCAGCAGCAGAAACGACAGAATTAACGGCTACACCTTC. Its translation: CASSRNDRINGYTF.

This clonotype appeared many times. CDR3 DNA: TGTGCCACCAGTGATGACTCCTTTGACACTGAAGCTTTCTTT. Amino acids: CATSDDSFDTEAFF. The J gene is TRBJ1-1, the V gene TRBV24-1; the D is unclear. The V end lost 3 bases, the J end lost 3 bases, and 10 bases lay between the germline ends. Germline V CDR1 and CDR2: KGHDR, SFDVKD. The CDR3 loop spans 14 amino acids.

J is TRBJ2-1 and V is TRBV7-2; D remains unclear. Germline V gives CDR1 SGHTA, CDR2 FQGNSA. V lost 1 base, J lost 7 bases, and 14 bases lay in between. The CDR3 covers 15 residues. CDR3 in amino acids: CASSLEFARLNEQFF. The CDR3 bases are TGTGCCAGCAGCTTAGAGTTCGCCAGGCTTAATGAGCAGTTCTTC.

The J gene is TRBJ2-1, the V gene TRBV30; 13 nucleotides line up with TRBD2. In germline, CDR1 is GTSNPN, CDR2 SVGIG (reference sequence). CDR3 length: 14 residues. The trim removed 4 bases at V and 10 bases at J, leaving 7 bases unmatched. The CDR3 sequence: CAWIRGLAGVEQFF. Written as DNA, the CDR3 is TGTGCCTGGATTCGAGGACTAGCGGGAGTAGAGCAGTTCTTC.

This clonotype was recorded many times. The chain links TRBV6-2 or TRBV6-3 to TRBJ2-7, with TRBD1 identical over 8 bases. Germline CDR1 MNHEY, CDR2 SVGEGT. V was clipped by 6 bases and J by 3 bases; unmatched bases: 4. The CDR3 contains 13 residues. Here the CDR3 DNA reads TGTGCCAGCAGCCGGGGACAGGTCTACGAGCAGTACTTC. Translation gives CASSRGQVYEQYF.

The sample holds many counts of this clonotype. DNA of the CDR3: TGTGCCAGCACCCCCAAGCAGACAGTGAGAGTCGCCTCGCAGTTCTTC. Protein product: CASTPKQTVRVASQFF. This chain links TRBV12-3 or TRBV12-4 with TRBJ2-1; the D gene is possibly TRBD1 (5 bases). V gave up 7 bases and J gave up 12 bases, with 28 bases separating them. The CDR3 length is 16 residues.

The V gene is TRBV20-1, the J gene TRBJ1-1, with TRBD1 matching over 7 bases. Trimming at V came to 3 bases and at J to 5 bases, leaving 12 bases not matched to a gene. This CDR3 is 15 amino acids long. CDR1 and CDR2 (germline): DFQATT, SNEGSKA (reference sequence). CDR3 nucleotide sequence: TGCAGTGCTAGCATTCCGGGCCAGGGGGGGACTGAAGCTTTCTTT. This translates into CSASIPGQGGTEAFF.

The rearrangement joins TRBV29-1 to TRBJ2-7; D is uncertain. Looked up from germline, CDR1 is SQVTM and CDR2 is ANQGSEA. Between the trimmed V and J ends, which lost 1 base and 1 base, there was a span of 8 bases. The CDR3 spans 13 residues. CDR3 amino acids: CSVEGKSSYEQYF. DNA for the CDR3: TGCAGCGTTGAAGGAAAGAGTTCCTACGAGCAGTACTTC.

The sample holds many counts of this clonotype. The chain's CDR3 is CSVDLASGQFF. CDR3 bases: TGCAGCGTTGATTTGGCCAGTGGGCAGTTCTTC. The chain links TRBV29-1 to TRBJ2-1; unclear D gene. The CDR3 extends over 11 amino acids. Trimming pared 3 bases from V and 12 bases from J, leaving 12 bases between. Germline CDR1 and CDR2: SQVTM and ANQGSEA.

The rearrangement joins TRBV11-2 to TRBJ1-1; 8 positions match TRBD1. The CDR3 extends over 15 amino acids. Germline V gene sequence: CDR1 SGHAT, CDR2 FQNNGV. V lost 3 bases, J lost 0 bases, and 3 bases stayed unmatched. The CDR3 region has the DNA TGTGCCAGCAGCTTGGGACAGGTGTTGAACACTGAAGCTTTCTTT. Protein: CASSLGQVLNTEAFF.

This chain uses TRBV3-1 with TRBJ1-4, with D tentatively TRBD1 (6 bases). With 3 bases removed from V and 0 bases from J, the gap between germline ends came to 11 bases. Germline CDR1 LGHDT, CDR2 YNNKEL (reference sequence). The CDR3 runs 16 residues. In DNA, the CDR3 is TGTGCCAGCAGCCATTGGAGGGGGACAACTAATGAAAAACTGTTTTTT. Its protein is CASSHWRGTTNEKLFF.

This clonotype has more than one count but fewer than ten. The chain carries TRBV20-1 and TRBJ1-3; no reliable D call. The CDR3 covers 14 residues. Trimming took 6 bases from V and 0 from J, leaving 12 bases between them. CDR1 is DFQATT, CDR2 SNEGSKA, per germline (reference sequence). The CDR3 DNA follows: TGCAGTGCCCTTGTTAGTGCCTCTGGAAACACCATATATTTT. Translated, it gives CSALVSASGNTIYF.

This clonotype was counted between two and nine times. The V gene is TRBV11-2, the J gene TRBJ2-3; TRBD2 agrees at 7 bases. This CDR3 has 13 amino acids. The germline V gene has CDR1 SGHAT and CDR2 FQNNGV. V lost 5 bases and J lost 8; bases outside the gene matches: 7. CDR3 in amino acids: CASSPRLAFTQYF. CDR3 DNA sequence: TGTGCCAGCAGCCCCCGACTAGCCTTTACGCAGTATTTT.